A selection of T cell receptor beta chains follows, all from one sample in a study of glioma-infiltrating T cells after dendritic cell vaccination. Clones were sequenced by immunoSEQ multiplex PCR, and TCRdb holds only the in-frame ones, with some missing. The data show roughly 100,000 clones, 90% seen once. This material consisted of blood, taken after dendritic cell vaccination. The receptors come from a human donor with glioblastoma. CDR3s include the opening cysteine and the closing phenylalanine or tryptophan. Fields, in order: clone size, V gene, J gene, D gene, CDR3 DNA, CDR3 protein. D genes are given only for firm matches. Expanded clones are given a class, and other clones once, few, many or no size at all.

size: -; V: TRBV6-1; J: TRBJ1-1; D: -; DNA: TGTGCCAGCAGTGAAGCTTCCAGGGGTTGGACTGAAGCTTTCTTT; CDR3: CASSEASRGWTEAFF
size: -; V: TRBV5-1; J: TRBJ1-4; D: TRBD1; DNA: TGCGCCAGCAGCTTGGGGCAGGGGGTGACGACTAATGAAAAACTGTTTTTT; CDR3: CASSLGQGVTTNEKLFF
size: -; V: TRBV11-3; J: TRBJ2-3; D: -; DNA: TGTGCCAGCAGCTTATACACAGATACGCAGTATTTT; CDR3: CASSLYTDTQYF
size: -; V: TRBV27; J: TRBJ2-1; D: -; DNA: TGTGCCAGCAGTTTATCGCAGGGCTACAATGAGCAGTTCTTC; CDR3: CASSLSQGYNEQFF
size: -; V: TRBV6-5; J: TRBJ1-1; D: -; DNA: TGTGCCAGCAGTTCAACAGGGACTGAAGCTTTCTTT; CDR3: CASSSTGTEAFF
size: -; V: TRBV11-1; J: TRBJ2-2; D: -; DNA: TGTGCCAGCAGGGGCTTAAACACCGGGGAGCTGTTTTTT; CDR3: CASRGLNTGELFF
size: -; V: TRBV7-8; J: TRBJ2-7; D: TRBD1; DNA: TGTGCCAGCAGCTTAGCGGACAGGGGGGGGGCGGTCGAGCAGTACTTC; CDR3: CASSLADRGGAVEQYF
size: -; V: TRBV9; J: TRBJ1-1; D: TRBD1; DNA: TGTGCCAGCAGCGTAACAGGGGGCAACACTGAAGCTTTCTTT; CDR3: CASSVTGGNTEAFF
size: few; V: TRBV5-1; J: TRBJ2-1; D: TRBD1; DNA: TGCGCCAGCAGCCCCCCGGCCCCAGGGGGAAGCTCCTACAATGAGCAGTTCTTC; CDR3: CASSPPAPGGSSYNEQFF
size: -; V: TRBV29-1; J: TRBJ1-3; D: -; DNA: TGCAGCGCTGGCTCCCACTCTGGAAACACCATATATTTT; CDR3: CSAGSHSGNTIYF
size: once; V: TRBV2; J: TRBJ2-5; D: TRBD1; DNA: TGTGCCAGCAGTGGGACAGGGGGCAGCGAGACCCAGTACTTC; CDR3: CASSGTGGSETQYF
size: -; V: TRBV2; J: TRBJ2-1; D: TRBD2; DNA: TGTGCCAGCAGGGGACTAGCGGGGGGTTCCTACAATGAGCAGTTCTTC; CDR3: CASRGLAGGSYNEQFF
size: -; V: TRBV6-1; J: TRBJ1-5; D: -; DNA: TGTGCCAGCAAGGCAGGGACTTTCAGTCAGCCCCAGCATTTT; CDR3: CASKAGTFSQPQHF
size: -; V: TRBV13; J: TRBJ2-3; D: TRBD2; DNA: TGTGCCAGCAGCTTAAATGGCGGGAGCGCAGATACGCAGTATTTT; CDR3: CASSLNGGSADTQYF
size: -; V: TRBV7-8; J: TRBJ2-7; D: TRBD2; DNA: TGTGCCAGCAGCTTAGGTCGGGACAGCAGGCGACTAGCGGGGAAGCAGTACTTC; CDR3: CASSLGRDSRRLAGKQYF
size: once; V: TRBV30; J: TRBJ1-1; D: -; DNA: TGTGCCTGGGGGAGGGGAGGGTACACTGAAGCTTTCTTT; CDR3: CAWGRGGYTEAFF
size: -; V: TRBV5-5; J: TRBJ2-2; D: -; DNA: TGTGCCAGCAGCTTAGGTCGACTTAACACCGGGGAGCTGTTTTTT; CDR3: CASSLGRLNTGELFF
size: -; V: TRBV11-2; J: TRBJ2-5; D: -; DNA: TGTGCCAGCAGCTCTACGGACACCCAAGAGACCCAGTACTTC; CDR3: CASSSTDTQETQYF
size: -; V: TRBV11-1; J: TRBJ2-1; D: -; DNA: TGTGCCAGCAGCTTAAGCGGAGACGAGCAGTTCTTC; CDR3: CASSLSGDEQFF
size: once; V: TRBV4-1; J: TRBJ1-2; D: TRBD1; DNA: TGCGCCAGCAGCCAGAGACAGGGGGCCGACTATGGCTACACCTTC; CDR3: CASSQRQGADYGYTF
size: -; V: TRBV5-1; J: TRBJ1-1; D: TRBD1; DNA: TGCGCCAGCAGCTTTGGACAGGGGGACACTGAAGCTTTCTTT; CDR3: CASSFGQGDTEAFF
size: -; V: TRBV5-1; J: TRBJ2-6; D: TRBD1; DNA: TGCGCCAGCAGCTTGGGGTCGGGACAGGCAAGCTCTGGGGCCAACGTCCTGACTTTC; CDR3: CASSLGSGQASSGANVLTF
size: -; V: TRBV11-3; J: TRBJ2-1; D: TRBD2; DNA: TGTGCCAGCAGCTTAGAGGGACTAGCGGGAGTGTTCTTC; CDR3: CASSLEGLAGVFF
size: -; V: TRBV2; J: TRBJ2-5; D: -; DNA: TGTGCCAGCAGTGTGGTTGGCCAGGTGGAGACCCAGTACTTC; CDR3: CASSVVGQVETQYF
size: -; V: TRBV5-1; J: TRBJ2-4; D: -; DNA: TGCGCCAGCAGCTTGGACGGGGCCAAAAACATTCAGTACTTC; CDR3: CASSLDGAKNIQYF
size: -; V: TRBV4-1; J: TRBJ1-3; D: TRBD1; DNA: TGCGCCAGCAGCCAACCGGGACAGGGGGGAAACACCATATATTTT; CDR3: CASSQPGQGGNTIYF
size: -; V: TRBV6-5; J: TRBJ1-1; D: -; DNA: TGTGCCACCGGCCGGACCGGGAGTGAAGCTTTCTTT; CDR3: CATGRTGSEAFF
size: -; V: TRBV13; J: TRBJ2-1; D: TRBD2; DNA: TGTGCCAGCAGCTTAGGCGGGAGGCCCGCCTTTTGGAATGAGCAGTTCTTC; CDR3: CASSLGGRPAFWNEQFF
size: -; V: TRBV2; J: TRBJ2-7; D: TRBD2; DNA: TGTGCCAGCAGTGAAGCTTCCCCCGGGGGGTCCTACGAGCAGTACTTC; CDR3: CASSEASPGGSYEQYF
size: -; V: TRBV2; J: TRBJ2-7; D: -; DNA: TGTGCCAGCAGGGAGAGTGGGGGCCACGAGCAGTACTTC; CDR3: CASRESGGHEQYF
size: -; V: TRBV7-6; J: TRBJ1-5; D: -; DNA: TGTGCTAGCAGCTTAGGGGGGGGGCAGTATAGCAATCAGCCCCAGCATTTT; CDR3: CASSLGGGQYSNQPQHF
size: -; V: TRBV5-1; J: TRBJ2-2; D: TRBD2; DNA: TGCGCCAGCTCTAGCGGGAGTTACGGGGAGCTGTTTTTT; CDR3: CASSSGSYGELFF
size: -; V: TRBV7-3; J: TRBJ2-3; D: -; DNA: TGTGCCAGCAGCTCGGGACTCGACAACACAGATACGCAGTATTTT; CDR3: CASSSGLDNTDTQYF
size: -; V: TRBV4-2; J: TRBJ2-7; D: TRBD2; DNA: TGTGCCAGCAGCCAGGTGTACGGGACTAGCGGTTCCTACGAGCAGTACTTC; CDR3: CASSQVYGTSGSYEQYF
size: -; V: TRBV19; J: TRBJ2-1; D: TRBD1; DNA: TGTGCCAGTAGTACCTCGGACAGGGTCTACAATGAGCAGTTCTTC; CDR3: CASSTSDRVYNEQFF
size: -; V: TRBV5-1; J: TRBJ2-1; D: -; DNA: TGCGCCAGCAGCCTGGGGGCCTCTATTGTAACCTACAATGAGCAGTTCTTC; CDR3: CASSLGASIVTYNEQFF
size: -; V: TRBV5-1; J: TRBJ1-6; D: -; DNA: TGCGCCAGCAGCCCGGACTTCTCCTATAATTCACCCCTCCACTTT; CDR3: CASSPDFSYNSPLHF
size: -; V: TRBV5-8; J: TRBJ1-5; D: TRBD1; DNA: TGTGCCAGCAGCATCAGGGGGCAGGGACAGCCCCAGCATTTT; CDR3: CASSIRGQGQPQHF
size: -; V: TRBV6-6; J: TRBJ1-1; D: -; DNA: TGTGCCAGCAGGACAGATATGAACACTGAAGCTTTCTTT; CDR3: CASRTDMNTEAFF
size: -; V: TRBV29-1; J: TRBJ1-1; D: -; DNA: TGCAGCGTTGAAAAGGAGTATAGGGGTACTGAAGCTTTCTTT; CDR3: CSVEKEYRGTEAFF
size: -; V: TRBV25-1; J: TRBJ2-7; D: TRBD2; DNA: TGTGCCAGCAGCGCCGGGACTAGTATCTACGAGCAGTACTTC; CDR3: CASSAGTSIYEQYF
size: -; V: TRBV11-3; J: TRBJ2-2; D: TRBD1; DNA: TGTGCCAGCAGCGGAAGACAGGGGGGGAGCGGGGAGCTGTTTTTT; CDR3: CASSGRQGGSGELFF
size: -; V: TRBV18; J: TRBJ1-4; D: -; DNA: TGTGCCAGCTCACCCCGACATGGAGGGGAAACACTGTTTTTT; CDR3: CASSPRHGGETLFF
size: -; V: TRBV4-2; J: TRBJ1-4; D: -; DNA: TGTGCCAGCAGCCAAGTGGGGACAAATGAAAAACTGTTTTTT; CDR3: CASSQVGTNEKLFF
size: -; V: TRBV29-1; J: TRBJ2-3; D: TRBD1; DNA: TGCAGCGGAGGGGGACAGGGCCCTAGCACAGATACGCAGTATTTT; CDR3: CSGGGQGPSTDTQYF
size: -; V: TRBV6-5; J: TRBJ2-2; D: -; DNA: TGTGCCAGCAGTTACAGGCAGGGAGGTGCCACCGGGGAGCTGTTTTTT; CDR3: CASSYRQGGATGELFF
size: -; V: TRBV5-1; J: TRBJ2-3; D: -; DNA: TGCGCCAGCAGCTTGTTCCCGACAGATACGCAGTATTTT; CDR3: CASSLFPTDTQYF